These 32 T cell receptor beta chains were all obtained from the same sample, sequenced in a study of vaccination and CD4 T cells after COVID-19. Their recognized antigens are unknown. The treatment: approximately 9-day PBMC culture with coronavirus spike peptide pools or control peptides (ViraFEST assay). An Oncomine TCR Beta short-read assay was used to sequence the DNA from cultured CD4+ T cells. TCRdb used MiXCR to reprocess the PCR reads, holding one entry per CDR3 protein. The data hold 7,000 to 9,000 distinct CDR3 sequences, with roughly 69% observed a single time. The sequenced material came from CD4+ T cells from blood, cultured in vitro. These receptors were collected from a human donor who had recovered from COVID-19.

The rearrangement links TRBV2 to TRBJ2-5; either TRBD1 or TRBD2 may supply D (5 bases each). The V gene lost 5 bases and the J gene lost 5 bases, with 12 bases spanning the gap. In germline, CDR1 is SNHLY, CDR2 FYNNEI. This CDR3 region has 13 residues. The CDR3, as DNA: TGTGCCAGCAGTCCCCAGGGCGGGGAGACCCAGTACTTC. Protein sequence: CASSPQGGETQYF.

The V gene is TRBV6-1, the J gene TRBJ1-1, with D possibly TRBD1 on 6 matching bases. CDR3 length equals 14 residues. The germline V gene has CDR1 MNHNS and CDR2 SASEGT. The germline V and J ends were trimmed by 7 bases and 5 bases, with 17 bases remaining between them. CDR3: CASTPQGRVTEAFF. The CDR3 DNA reads as TGTGCCAGCACTCCTCAGGGGCGGGTTACTGAAGCTTTCTTT.

This chain connects TRBV6-2 or TRBV6-3 to TRBJ2-7; a possible D gene is TRBD2 (5 bases). There are 14 residues in the CDR3. Germline V gene sequence: CDR1 MNHEY, CDR2 SVGEGT. With 6 bases removed from V and 1 base from J, the gap between germline ends came to 13 bases. The CDR3 bases are TGTGCCAGCAGCATCAGCGGAGCATCCTACGAGCAGTACTTC. The encoded protein is CASSISGASYEQYF.

This clonotype came up once. The CDR3 DNA follows: TGTGCCAGCAGTGACCCGACAGGCTACCAAGAGACCCAGTACTTC. Amino acids: CASSDPTGYQETQYF. J is TRBJ2-5 and V is TRBV25-1; D possibly corresponds to TRBD1 (6 bases). V lost 3 bases and J lost 0, with 11 bases in between. The germline V gene has CDR1 MGHDK and CDR2 SYGVNS. This CDR3 comprises 15 residues.

The J gene is TRBJ1-4, the V gene TRBV28; D is possibly TRBD1 (6 bases). Germline V gives CDR1 MDHEN, CDR2 SYDVKM. Trimming removed 4 bases at V and 2 bases at J, with 11 bases between. CDR3 length: 15 residues. The CDR3 region is CASSSTGRTNEKLFF. In DNA, the CDR3 is TGTGCCAGCAGTTCTACAGGGAGGACTAATGAAAAACTGTTTTTT.

This clonotype was seen a handful of times. This chain connects TRBV20-1 to TRBJ2-1, with unresolved D. In germline, CDR1 is DFQATT, CDR2 SNEGSKA (reference sequence). The CDR3 extends over 12 amino acids. Trimming stripped 6 bases from V and 0 bases from J, with 6 bases between. The DNA for the CDR3 is TGCAGTGCCGGTAGCTCCTACAATGAGCAGTTCTTC. This translates into CSAGSSYNEQFF.

The V and J genes are TRBV7-9 and TRBJ1-1; D is unresolved. V was trimmed by 5 bases and J by 5 bases, leaving 15 bases between them. The germline CDR1 and CDR2 sequences are SEHNR and FQNEAQ (reference sequence). This CDR3 is built from 14 residues. The CDR3 DNA reads TGTGCCAGCAGCCCGCGATTGGCGGCGACTGAAGCTTTCTTT. Its protein is CASSPRLAATEAFF. Complete variable domain (other parts from reference TRBV7-9 and TRBJ1-1): DTGVSQNPRHKITKRGQNVTFRCDPISEHNRLYWYRQTLGQGPEFLTYFQNEAQLEKSRLLSDRFSAERPKGSFSTLEIQRTEQGDSAMYLCASSPRLAATEAFFGQGTRLTVV.

The chain uses TRBV27 and TRBJ2-6; no reliable D call. Deletions cut 5 bases from V and 5 bases from J, with 10 bases between. CDR1 is MNHEY, CDR2 SMNVEV, per germline (reference sequence). The CDR3 has 14 residues. The CDR3 loop reads CASSGLDRANVLTF. CDR3 sequence (DNA): TGTGCCAGCAGTGGGTTAGACAGGGCCAACGTCCTGACTTTC.

This chain connects TRBV20-1 to TRBJ1-5; tentatively, D is TRBD1 (5 bases). CDR3 length: 14 residues. V was pared by 2 bases and J by 6 bases, with 14 bases between. CDR1 is DFQATT, CDR2 SNEGSKA, per germline (reference sequence). CDR3: CSARTGGVRQPQHF. CDR3 nucleotides: TGCAGTGCTAGAACTGGAGGGGTGCGTCAGCCCCAGCATTTT.

The chain couples TRBV6-5 to TRBJ1-2; a possible D gene is TRBD1 (6 bases). Between the trimmed V and J ends, which lost 3 bases and 3 bases, there was a span of 17 bases. Germline loops: CDR1 MNHEY, CDR2 SVGAGI. The CDR3 length is 16 residues. CDR3 coding DNA: TGTGCCAGCAGTTATAACTTGCGCGCAGGGGACTATGGCTACACCTTC. Residues: CASSYNLRAGDYGYTF.

This clonotype was counted a single time. V gene TRBV20-1 combines with J gene TRBJ1-4, with D unclear. Trimming removed 1 base at V and 8 bases at J, with 14 bases between. The CDR3 consists of 14 residues. The germline CDR1 and CDR2 sequences are DFQATT and SNEGSKA (reference sequence). CDR3: CSARAAALGEKLFF. DNA of the CDR3: TGCAGTGCTAGAGCTGCTGCGCTAGGCGAAAAACTGTTTTTT.

The rearrangement uses TRBV11-3 and TRBJ2-5; the D gene is possibly TRBD2 (5 bases). Germline V lookup: CDR1 SGHNT, CDR2 YENEEA. V dropped 4 bases and J dropped 8 bases, with 8 bases sitting between them. This CDR3 is built from 11 residues. This CDR3 reads CASSSTGTQYF. In DNA form, the CDR3 reads TGTGCCAGCAGCTCGACGGGAACCCAGTACTTC.

This clonotype has just a few counts. The chain has TRBV19 and TRBJ1-5; D uncertain. Germline CDR1 and CDR2: LNHDA and SQIVND (reference sequence). The CDR3 length is 14 residues. V was cut by 2 bases and J by 3 bases, with 8 bases left in between. The CDR3 is CASSIRTANQPQHF. DNA for the CDR3: TGTGCCAGTAGTATAAGGACCGCCAATCAGCCCCAGCATTTT.

This clonotype is medium-sized by share. The J gene is TRBJ2-2, the V gene TRBV4-1; D may be TRBD1 (6 bases). The CDR3 has 15 residues. Germline CDR1 and CDR2: MGHRA and YSYEKL. Deletions cut 8 bases from V and 0 bases from J, with 13 bases between. As DNA, the CDR3 is TGCGCCAGCGAACCGGGACATTCGAACACCGGGGAGCTGTTTTTT. Residues: CASEPGHSNTGELFF.

The chain is built from TRBV19 and TRBJ2-5; D may match TRBD1 or TRBD2 (5 bases each). Germline V lookup: CDR1 LNHDA, CDR2 SQIVND (reference sequence). There are 15 residues in the CDR3. V was trimmed by 0 bases and J by 6 bases, leaving 14 bases between them. The CDR3 protein is CASSIDGWGSKTQYF. DNA for the CDR3: TGTGCCAGTAGTATAGATGGCTGGGGGTCCAAGACCCAGTACTTC.

Concerning this clonotype itself: One junction end disagrees with the germline gene, perhaps due to a read error. The chain uses TRBV6-1 and TRBJ1-1; D not certain. Germline loops: CDR1 MNHNS, CDR2 SASEGT. This CDR3 contains 11 residues. CDR3 region: CASTKNTEAFF. CDR3 sequence (DNA): TGTGCTAGCACGAAAAACACTGAAGCTTTCTTT.

J is TRBJ2-5 and V is TRBV12-3 or TRBV12-4, with D tentatively TRBD1 (6 bases). Trimming cost V 5 bases and J 6 bases, with 13 bases left between them. The CDR3 is 13 amino acids. DNA of the CDR3: TGTGCCAGCAGTACCAGGGGCTGGAAGACCCAGTACTTC. Translated: CASSTRGWKTQYF.

This clonotype was counted a few times. V gene TRBV2 combines with J gene TRBJ1-2, with D maybe TRBD1 (6 bases). CDR1 and CDR2 from the germline V gene are SNHLY and FYNNEI. CDR3 size: 15 residues. The V gene lost 5 bases and the J gene lost 7 bases, with 20 bases spanning the gap. DNA for the CDR3: TGTGCCAGCAGTAAGGTTCTACGACAGGATGGTGGCTACACCTTC. It yields the protein CASSKVLRQDGGYTF.

The V gene is TRBV2, the J gene TRBJ1-1, with 8 positions matching TRBD1. V lost 5 bases, J lost 0 bases, and 5 bases stayed unmatched. Germline values: CDR1 SNHLY, CDR2 FYNNEI. This CDR3 is built from 15 residues. The CDR3 protein is CASSPGGNVNTEAFF. CDR3 nucleotide sequence: TGTGCCAGCAGTCCAGGGGGCAATGTGAACACTGAAGCTTTCTTT.

The chain couples TRBV5-1 to TRBJ1-1; D call uncertain. Per the germline V gene, CDR1 is SGHRS and CDR2 is YFSETQ. V lost 0 bases and J lost 1, with 7 bases in between. CDR3 length equals 14 residues. In DNA, the CDR3 is TGCGCCAGCAGCTTGGGCATTACGAACACTGAAGCTTTCTTT. Protein: CASSLGITNTEAFF.

The chain combines TRBV6-5 with TRBJ1-5; 7 bases are a match to TRBD1. This CDR3 is 15 amino acids long. V lost 2 bases, J lost 7 bases, and 8 bases stayed unmatched. The germline V gene encodes CDR1 MNHEY and CDR2 SVGAGI. As DNA, the CDR3 is TGTGCCAGCAGTTACGAACCAGGGGGTGGCCAGCCCCAGCATTTT. Protein product: CASSYEPGGGQPQHF.

This clonotype was seen a single time. This chain joins TRBV5-4 and TRBJ2-7; D is ambiguous. This CDR3 comprises 13 residues. Trimming took off 2 bases at V and 4 bases at J, with 10 bases between the two ends. Germline values: CDR1 SGHNT, CDR2 YYREEE (reference sequence). The CDR3 reads CASSFPDLYEQYF. The CDR3 DNA sequence: TGTGCCAGCAGCTTCCCCGACCTTTACGAGCAGTACTTC.

The genes are TRBV20-1 and TRBJ2-4, with 14 bases lining up with TRBD2. The V and J ends lost 1 base and 4 bases, in that order; junction bases with no gene match: 3. Germline values: CDR1 DFQATT, CDR2 SNEGSKA (reference sequence). The CDR3 totals 16 residues. CDR3 nucleotides: TGCAGTGCTAGAGGACTAGCGGGAGGGAGAAAAAACATTCAGTACTTC. Amino acid sequence: CSARGLAGGRKNIQYF.

The rearrangement joins TRBV5-1 to TRBJ1-1, with D perhaps TRBD1 (6 bases). The germline V and J ends were trimmed by 2 bases and 3 bases, with 14 bases remaining between them. Germline lookup yields CDR1 SGHRS and CDR2 YFSETQ. The CDR3 totals 15 residues. The CDR3 DNA reads as TGCGCCAGCAGCTTCGAGGGGGGCGCCTACACTGAAGCTTTCTTT. Its translation is CASSFEGGAYTEAFF.

The chain combines TRBV7-9 with TRBJ2-1, with 8 bases identical to TRBD1. CDR3 length equals 11 residues. Trimming took 5 bases from V and 12 from J; bases not matched to a gene: 3. Germline loops: CDR1 SEHNR, CDR2 FQNEAQ (reference sequence). Here the CDR3 reads CASSPGGAQFF. In DNA, the CDR3 is TGTGCCAGCAGCCCAGGGGGCGCGCAGTTCTTC.

This clonotype was observed once. The chain couples TRBV4-1 to TRBJ2-7; possible D gene TRBD1, 7 bases. V was shortened by 3 bases and J by 6 bases, with 24 bases between the two germline ends. This CDR3 spans 17 amino acids. Germline V gene lookup returns CDR1 MGHRA and CDR2 YSYEKL. CDR3 residues: CASSHRLVRSGGGEQYF. Here the CDR3 DNA reads TGCGCCAGCAGCCACAGGTTGGTTCGGTCAGGGGGAGGCGAGCAGTACTTC.

The V call is TRBV5-4, the J call TRBJ2-3, with D unresolved. Germline V gives CDR1 SGHNT, CDR2 YYREEE (reference sequence). Trimming removed 4 bases from V and 1 base from J, with 10 bases in between. CDR3 length: 14 residues. CDR3 sequence: CASSNIAGTDTQYF. The DNA of the CDR3 is TGTGCCAGCAGCAACATAGCAGGCACAGATACGCAGTATTTT.

A few counts support this clonotype. This sequence joins TRBV18 and TRBJ2-7; 8 bases align to TRBD1. There are 14 residues in the CDR3. J lost 5 bases, V lost 1 base, and 4 bases had no gene match. Per the germline V gene, CDR1 is KGHSH and CDR2 is LQKENI. For the CDR3, the DNA is TGTGCCAGCTCACCACTCGGACAGGGCGACGAGCAGTACTTC. It specifies CASSPLGQGDEQYF.

This clonotype was seen only once. The gene calls are TRBV27 and TRBJ1-2; D might be TRBD1 (6 bases). The germline V and J ends were trimmed by 6 bases and 8 bases, with 28 bases remaining between them. CDR1 is MNHEY, CDR2 SMNVEV, per germline (reference sequence). The CDR3 contains 17 residues. Here the CDR3 reads CASRPLSGGRDRGGYTF. In DNA, the CDR3 is TGTGCCAGCAGGCCTCTCTCCGGGGGCAGGGACCGTGGGGGCTACACCTTC.

V is TRBV7-3 and J is TRBJ1-1; weak D call: TRBD1 (6 bases). This CDR3 has 14 residues. Germline CDR1 reads SGHTA; CDR2 reads FQGTGA. The V end lost 6 bases, the J end lost 1 base, and 12 bases lay between the germline ends. CDR3 sequence: CASSAGTRNTEAFF. The CDR3 bases are TGTGCCAGCAGTGCCGGGACACGGAACACTGAAGCTTTCTTT.

The V call is TRBV5-6, the J call TRBJ2-5; D unclear. CDR1 SGHDT and CDR2 YYEEEE come from the germline V gene. V lost 0 bases and J lost 1, with 4 bases in between. CDR3 length: 13 amino acids. The CDR3 sequence: CASSLDTQETQYF. The CDR3 DNA reads as TGTGCCAGCAGCTTGGACACCCAAGAGACCCAGTACTTC. Full variable domain (rest looked up from reference TRBV5-6 and TRBJ2-5): DAGVTQSPTHLIKTRGQQVTLRCSPKSGHDTVSWYQQALGQGPQFIFQYYEEEERQRGNFPDRFSGHQFPNYSSELNVNALLLGDSALYLCASSLDTQETQYFGPGTRLLVL.

V gene TRBV12-3 or TRBV12-4 combines with J gene TRBJ2-2; maybe TRBD2 (6 bases). The CDR3 spans 14 residues. Trimming removed 7 bases from V and 0 bases from J, with 9 bases in between. The CDR3 sequence: CASTRDANTGELFF. CDR3 nucleotide sequence: TGTGCCAGCACGCGGGATGCGAACACCGGGGAGCTGTTTTTT.